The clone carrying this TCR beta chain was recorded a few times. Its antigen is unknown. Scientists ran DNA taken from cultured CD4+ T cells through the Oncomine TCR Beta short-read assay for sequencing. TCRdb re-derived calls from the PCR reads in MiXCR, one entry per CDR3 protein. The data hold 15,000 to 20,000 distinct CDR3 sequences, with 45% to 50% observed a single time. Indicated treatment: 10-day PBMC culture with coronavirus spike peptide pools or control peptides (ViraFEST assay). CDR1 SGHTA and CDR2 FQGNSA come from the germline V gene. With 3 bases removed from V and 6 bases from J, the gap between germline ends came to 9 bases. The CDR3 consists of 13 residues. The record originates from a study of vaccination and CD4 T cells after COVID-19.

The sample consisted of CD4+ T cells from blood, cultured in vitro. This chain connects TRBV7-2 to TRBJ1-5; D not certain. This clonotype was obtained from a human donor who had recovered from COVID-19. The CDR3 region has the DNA TGTGCCAGCAGCTTCTTAGGTAGTCAGCCCCAGCATTTT. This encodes CASSFLGSQPQHF.